Listed here is a single T cell receptor beta chain. Profiled with immunoSEQ multiplex PCR; TCRdb holds only in-frame clones, not every one. Among roughly 98,000 clones listed, about 88% were seen once. The donors were members of the approximately 130-subject validation cohort (separate from the approximately 670-subject first cohort). The sample is drawn from a study of cytomegalovirus exposure and HLA in healthy donors. Study as a whole: A subsequent analysis stated that the 120 or so validation repertoires were run on the same platform as the approximately 710 first-cohort repertoires.

This sequence originates from a man aged 18 to 30 in good health and CMV-seropositive. Sequenced sample: PBMCs.

DNA for the CDR3: TGTGCCAGCAGCGTAGAGGGACAGGGATCAGATGAGCAGTACTTC. Translated, it gives CASSVEGQGSDEQYF. This chain joins TRBV9 and TRBJ2-7; 9 positions agree with TRBD1. J gave up 7 bases and V 0 bases, and 8 bases lay outside the gene matches. The CDR3 is made up of 15 amino acids. Looked up from germline, CDR1 is SGDLS and CDR2 is YYNGEE. The entire variable domain, with the rest obtained from reference TRBV9 and TRBJ2-7, is as follows: DSGVTQTPKHLITATGQRVTLRCSPRSGDLSVYWYQQSLDQGLQFLIQYYNGEERAKGNILERFSAQQFPDLHSELNLSSLELGDSALYFCASSVEGQGSDEQYFGPGTRLTVT.